Included here is one TCR beta chain sequence, with context. The data originate from a study of blood T cell repertoires in COVID-19. Study summary: T cells, B-cell-depleted T cells, or PBMCs supplied cDNA or gDNA.

The CDR3 totals 14 residues. Trimming cost V 1 base and J 8 bases, with 13 bases left between them. Germline loops: CDR1 SGHTA, CDR2 FQGNSA. Original processing notes: Amplification with reference gene primers provided the estimates of nucleated cell counts. Sequencing used immunoSEQ multiplex PCR; TCRdb keeps in-frame clones, though not all of them. V and J calls and clone size are those listed in that table; D and trimming were worked out from the DNA. Counted here are some 460,000 clones, roughly 90% occurring once; the ten biggest clones make up roughly 4%. The genes are TRBV7-2 and TRBJ2-3; D is ambiguous. The receptor's source is a woman in her twenties or thirties with acute or convalescent COVID-19. Specimen: peripheral blood. The CDR3 DNA reads TGTGCCAGCAGCTTAGAAATAGCCTCTGGTACGCAGTATTTT. It translates to CASSLEIASGTQYF.